The sequence of this TCR beta chain was determined in a study of shared clonotypes between healthy human individuals. Germline values: CDR1 MGHRA, CDR2 YSYEKL. CDR3 length: 17 amino acids. Trimming removed 6 bases from V and 5 bases from J, with 23 bases in between. Repertoires were generated with immunoSEQ multiplex PCR, while TCRdb's copy carries only in-frame clones and drops some. This table has about 1 million clones, approximately 70% appearing once. V gene TRBV4-1 combines with J gene TRBJ2-1, with D perhaps matching TRBD2 (6 bases). The material sequenced was memory CD4+ T cells sorted from blood. Stated subset: CD45RA-negative fraction. The clonotype originates from a man aged 18 to 35 in good health. CDR3 region: CASRLTGLKDRDNEQFF. In nucleotides, the CDR3 is TGCGCCAGCAGGCTTACGGGACTGAAAGACCGGGACAATGAGCAGTTCTTC.